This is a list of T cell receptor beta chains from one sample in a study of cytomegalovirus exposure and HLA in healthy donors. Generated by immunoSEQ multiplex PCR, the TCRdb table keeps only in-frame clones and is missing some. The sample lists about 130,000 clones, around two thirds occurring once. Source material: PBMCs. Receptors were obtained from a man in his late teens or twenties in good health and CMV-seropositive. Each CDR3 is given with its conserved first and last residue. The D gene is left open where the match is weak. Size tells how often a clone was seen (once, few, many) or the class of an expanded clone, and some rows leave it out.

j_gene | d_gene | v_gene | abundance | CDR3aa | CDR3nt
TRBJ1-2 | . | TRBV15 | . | CATSRDRRAGTTYGYTF | TGTGCCACCAGCAGAGATCGACGGGCAGGGACAACCTATGGCTACACCTTC
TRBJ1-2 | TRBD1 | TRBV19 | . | CASSPGQNNGGYTF | TGTGCCAGTAGTCCGGGACAGAACAATGGGGGCTACACCTTC
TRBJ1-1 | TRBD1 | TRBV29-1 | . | CSVDPRGANTEAFF | TGCAGCGTTGACCCCAGGGGGGCGAACACTGAAGCTTTCTTT
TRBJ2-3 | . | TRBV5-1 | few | CASSFNTDTQYF | TGCGCCAGCAGCTTTAACACAGATACGCAGTATTTT
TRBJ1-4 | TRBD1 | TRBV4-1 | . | CASSQGDSEDEKLFF | TGCGCCAGCAGCCAAGGGGACAGCGAGGATGAAAAACTGTTTTTT
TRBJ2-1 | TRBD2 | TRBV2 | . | CASSPVLAGGRREQFF | TGTGCCAGCAGTCCCGTCCTAGCGGGGGGGCGGCGAGAGCAGTTCTTC
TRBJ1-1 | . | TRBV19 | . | CASSIVNRRAFF | TGTGCCAGTAGTATAGTTAACAGAAGGGCTTTCTTT
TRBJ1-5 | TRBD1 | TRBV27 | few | CASSYRDRGQPQHF | TGTGCCAGCAGTTACCGGGACAGGGGTCAGCCCCAGCATTTT
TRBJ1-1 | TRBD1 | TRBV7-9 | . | CASSLDRDRRTEAFF | TGTGCCAGCAGCTTAGACCGGGACAGAAGGACTGAAGCTTTCTTT
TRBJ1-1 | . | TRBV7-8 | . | CASSTRSNTEAFF | TGTGCCAGCAGCACCCGGAGTAACACTGAAGCTTTCTTT
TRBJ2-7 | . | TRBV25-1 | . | CASSEISSYEQYF | TGTGCCAGCAGTGAAATATCCAGCTACGAGCAGTACTTC
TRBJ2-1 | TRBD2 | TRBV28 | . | CASWTSGGTNEQFF | TGTGCCAGCTGGACTAGCGGGGGGACCAATGAGCAGTTCTTC
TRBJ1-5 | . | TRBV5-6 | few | CASSFSQGYQPQHF | TGTGCCAGCAGCTTCAGTCAGGGGTATCAGCCCCAGCATTTT
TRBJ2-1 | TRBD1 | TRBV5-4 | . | CASSLEGDSPYNEQFF | TGTGCCAGCAGCTTGGAAGGGGACAGCCCTTACAATGAGCAGTTCTTC
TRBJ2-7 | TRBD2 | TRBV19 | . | CASSISGRAGYEQYF | TGTGCCAGTAGTATAAGCGGGAGGGCCGGGTACGAGCAGTACTTC
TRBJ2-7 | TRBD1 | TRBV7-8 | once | CASSSRGQDGTYEQYF | TGTGCCAGCAGCTCCCGAGGACAGGATGGAACATACGAGCAGTACTTC
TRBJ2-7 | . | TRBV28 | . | CASTPTGPPYEQYF | TGTGCCAGCACCCCAACAGGCCCCCCCTACGAGCAGTACTTC
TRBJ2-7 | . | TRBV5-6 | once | CASTITPSEQYF | TGTGCCAGCACCATCACGCCGAGCGAGCAGTACTTC
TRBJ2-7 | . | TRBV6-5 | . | CASRRDRSLREQYF | TGTGCCAGCAGGCGCGACAGATCCCTTCGGGAGCAGTACTTC
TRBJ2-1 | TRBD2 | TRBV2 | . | CASCLAGPNEQFF | TGTGCCAGCTGTCTAGCGGGGCCCAATGAGCAGTTCTTC
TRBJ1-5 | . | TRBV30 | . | CAWRAKGQNNQPQHF | TGTGCCTGGAGGGCTAAGGGACAAAATAATCAGCCCCAGCATTTT
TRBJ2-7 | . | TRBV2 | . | CASRAGGGEQYF | TGTGCCAGCAGGGCTGGGGGAGGCGAGCAGTACTTC
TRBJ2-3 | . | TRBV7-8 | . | CASSLRASQGPQYF | TGTGCCAGCAGCCTAAGGGCCTCCCAGGGGCCGCAGTATTTT
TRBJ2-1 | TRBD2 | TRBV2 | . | CASSRLAGGVGEQFF | TGTGCCAGCAGCCGACTAGCGGGGGGAGTCGGGGAGCAGTTCTTC
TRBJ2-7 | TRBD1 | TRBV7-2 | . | CASSRDRVPYEQYF | TGTGCCAGCAGCCGAGACAGGGTCCCCTACGAGCAGTACTTC
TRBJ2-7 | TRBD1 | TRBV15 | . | CATSRDVDRDEQYF | TGTGCCACCAGCAGAGATGTGGACAGGGACGAGCAGTACTTC
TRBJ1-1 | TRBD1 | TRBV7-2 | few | CASSLKTGGGGTEAFF | TGTGCCAGCAGCTTAAAGACAGGGGGCGGGGGCACTGAAGCTTTCTTT
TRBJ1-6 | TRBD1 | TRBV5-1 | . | CASRGPGQNSPLHF | TGCGCCAGCAGGGGGCCGGGACAGAATTCACCCCTCCACTTT
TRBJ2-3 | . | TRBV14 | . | CASSQDRGTLGDTQYF | TGTGCCAGCAGCCAAGACAGGGGAACCTTGGGGGATACGCAGTATTTT
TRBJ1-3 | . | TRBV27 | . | CASSLDLPGNGNTIYF | TGTGCCAGCAGTTTAGACCTCCCAGGGAATGGAAACACCATATATTTT
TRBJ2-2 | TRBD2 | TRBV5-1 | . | CASSALGGAGTGELFF | TGCGCCAGCAGCGCCCTGGGAGGGGCGGGTACCGGGGAGCTGTTTTTT
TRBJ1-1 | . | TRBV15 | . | CATSRPFGTEAFF | TGTGCCACCAGCAGACCATTCGGCACTGAAGCTTTCTTT
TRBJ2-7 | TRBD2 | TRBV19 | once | CASSIWGLAGGPSSYEQYF | TGTGCCAGTAGTATTTGGGGTTTAGCGGGAGGGCCGTCTTCCTACGAGCAGTACTTC
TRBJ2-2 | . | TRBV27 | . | CASRLGPNTGELFF | TGTGCCAGCAGGCTAGGCCCGAACACCGGGGAGCTGTTTTTT
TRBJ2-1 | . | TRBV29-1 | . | CSVEDLVPGGLYNEQFF | TGCAGCGTTGAAGATCTGGTTCCCGGGGGGCTGTACAATGAGCAGTTCTTC
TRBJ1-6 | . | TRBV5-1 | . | CASSLDTRGDSPLHF | TGCGCCAGCAGCCTGGACACTCGGGGGGATTCACCCCTCCACTTT